The sequence of this T cell receptor (beta chain) was determined in a study of fetal regulatory T cell absence and autoimmunity. As for the study in general: IPEX patients had exocrine pancreas autoimmunity without clinical diabetes.

CDR3 length: 15 residues. Trimming left V 0 bases short and J 6 bases short, with 13 bases between. Per the germline V gene, CDR1 is MNHEY and CDR2 is SVGAGI. This was a survey-level run. Profiling relied on immunoSEQ multiplex PCR, and the TCRdb table lists in-frame clones only, not all of them. The table includes some 46,000 clones, approximately 83% detected once. Findings of the study overall: Pancreas TCRs were oligoclonally enriched versus cord blood, some clones over 85-fold. Pancreas and cord blood did not differ much in TRB family usage.

Of note for this clone: The antigen is unknown.

The chain carries TRBV6-5 and TRBJ2-3; maybe TRBD2 (5 bases). The source of this sequence is a newborn boy with IPEX syndrome. Sequences were obtained from cord blood. The CDR3 DNA sequence: TGTGCCAGCAGTTACTCGGCACTAGTAAGGGATACGCAGTATTTT. Translation: CASSYSALVRDTQYF.